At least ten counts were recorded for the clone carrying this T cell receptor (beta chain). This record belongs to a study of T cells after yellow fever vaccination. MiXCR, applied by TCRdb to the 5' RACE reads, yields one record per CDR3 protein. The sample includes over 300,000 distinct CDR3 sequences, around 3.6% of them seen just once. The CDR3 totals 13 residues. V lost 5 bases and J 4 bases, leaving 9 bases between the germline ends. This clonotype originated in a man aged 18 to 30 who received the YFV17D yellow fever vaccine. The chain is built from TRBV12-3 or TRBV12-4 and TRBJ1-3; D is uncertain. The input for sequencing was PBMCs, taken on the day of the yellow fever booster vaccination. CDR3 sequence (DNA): TGTGCCAGCAGTCTTACGACGGGAAACACCATATATTTT. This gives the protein CASSLTTGNTIYF.